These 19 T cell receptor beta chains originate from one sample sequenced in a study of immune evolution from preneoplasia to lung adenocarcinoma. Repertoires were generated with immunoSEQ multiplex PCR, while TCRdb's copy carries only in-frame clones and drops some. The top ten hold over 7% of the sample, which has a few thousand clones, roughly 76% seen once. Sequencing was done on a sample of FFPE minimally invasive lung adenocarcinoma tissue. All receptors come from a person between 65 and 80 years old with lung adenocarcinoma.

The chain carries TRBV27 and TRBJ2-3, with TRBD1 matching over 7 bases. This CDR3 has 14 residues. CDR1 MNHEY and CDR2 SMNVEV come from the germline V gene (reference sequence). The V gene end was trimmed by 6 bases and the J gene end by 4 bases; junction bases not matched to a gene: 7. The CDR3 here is CASSPRQGADTQYF. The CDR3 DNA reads TGTGCCAGCAGCCCACGACAGGGCGCAGATACGCAGTATTTT.

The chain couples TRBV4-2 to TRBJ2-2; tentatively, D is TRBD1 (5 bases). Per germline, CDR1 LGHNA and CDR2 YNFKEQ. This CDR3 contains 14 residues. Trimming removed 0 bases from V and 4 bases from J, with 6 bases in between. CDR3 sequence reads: CASSQERGTGELFF. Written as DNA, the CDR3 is TGTGCCAGCAGCCAAGAAAGGGGCACCGGGGAGCTGTTTTTT.

In nucleotides, the CDR3 is TGTGCCAGCAGCTACGGGGGTGCCACAGATACGCAGTATTTT. Protein: CASSYGGATDTQYF. The chain joins TRBV7-9 to TRBJ2-3, with a possible D match to TRBD2 (6 bases). The V end lost 4 bases, the J end lost 2 bases, and 10 bases lay between the germline ends. The V gene's germline CDR1 is SEHNR and CDR2 FQNEAQ (reference sequence). The CDR3 sequence is 14 residues long.

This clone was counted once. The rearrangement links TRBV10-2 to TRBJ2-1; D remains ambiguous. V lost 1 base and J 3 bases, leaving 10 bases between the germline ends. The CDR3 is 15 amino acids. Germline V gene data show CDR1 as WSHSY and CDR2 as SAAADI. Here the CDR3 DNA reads TGCGCCAGCAGTGAGTTAGTGGGGTTCTACAATGAGCAGTTCTTC. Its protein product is CASSELVGFYNEQFF.

The CDR3 here is CASGLVLGDSNQPQHF. CDR3 DNA: TGTGCTAGTGGTTTGGTATTAGGGGATAGCAATCAGCCCCAGCATTTT. The chain recombines TRBV12-5 with TRBJ1-5, with a weak D call TRBD1 (5 bases). With 0 bases removed from V and 0 bases from J, the gap between germline ends came to 9 bases. Per germline, CDR1 LGHNT and CDR2 FRNRAP. The CDR3 contains 16 residues.

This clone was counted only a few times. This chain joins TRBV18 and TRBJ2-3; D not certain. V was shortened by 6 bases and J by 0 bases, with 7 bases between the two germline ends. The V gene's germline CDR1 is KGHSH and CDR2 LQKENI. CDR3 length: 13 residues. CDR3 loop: CASSQESTDTQYF. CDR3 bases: TGTGCCAGCTCGCAGGAGAGCACAGATACGCAGTATTTT.

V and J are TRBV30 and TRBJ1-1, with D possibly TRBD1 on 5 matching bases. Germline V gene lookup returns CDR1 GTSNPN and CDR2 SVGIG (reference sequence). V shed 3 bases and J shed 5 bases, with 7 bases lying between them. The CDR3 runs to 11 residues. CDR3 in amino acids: CAWRWGTEAFF. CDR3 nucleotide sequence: TGTGCCTGGAGATGGGGGACTGAAGCTTTCTTT.

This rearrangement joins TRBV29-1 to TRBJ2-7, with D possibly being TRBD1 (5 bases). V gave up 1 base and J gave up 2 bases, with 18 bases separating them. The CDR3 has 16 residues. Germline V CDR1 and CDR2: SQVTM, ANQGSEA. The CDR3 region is CSVEGLRGLGPYEQYF. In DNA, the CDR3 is TGCAGCGTTGAAGGGCTAAGGGGTTTGGGTCCCTACGAGCAGTACTTC.

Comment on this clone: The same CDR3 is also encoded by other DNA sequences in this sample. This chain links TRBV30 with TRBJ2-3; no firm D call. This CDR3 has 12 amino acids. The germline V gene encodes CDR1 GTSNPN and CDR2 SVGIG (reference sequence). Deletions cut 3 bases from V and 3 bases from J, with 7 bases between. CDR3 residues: CAWRWDTDTQYF. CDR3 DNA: TGTGCCTGGAGATGGGATACAGATACGCAGTATTTT.

DNA of the CDR3: TGTGCCAGCAGCCAAGGGGGACTAGCGGGGGGCAATGAGCAGTTCTTC. Translation gives CASSQGGLAGGNEQFF. This chain uses TRBV4-2 with TRBJ2-1, with 15 bases matching TRBD2. This CDR3 spans 16 amino acids. Trimming at V came to 1 base and at J to 6 bases, leaving 1 base not matched to a gene. Germline loops: CDR1 LGHNA, CDR2 YNFKEQ.

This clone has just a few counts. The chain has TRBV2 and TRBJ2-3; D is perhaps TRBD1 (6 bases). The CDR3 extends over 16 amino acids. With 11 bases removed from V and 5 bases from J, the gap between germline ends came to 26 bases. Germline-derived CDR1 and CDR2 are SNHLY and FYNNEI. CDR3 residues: CAWGQGRDDIVDTQYF. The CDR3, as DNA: TGTGCCTGGGGTCAGGGGCGCGACGACATCGTAGATACGCAGTATTTT.

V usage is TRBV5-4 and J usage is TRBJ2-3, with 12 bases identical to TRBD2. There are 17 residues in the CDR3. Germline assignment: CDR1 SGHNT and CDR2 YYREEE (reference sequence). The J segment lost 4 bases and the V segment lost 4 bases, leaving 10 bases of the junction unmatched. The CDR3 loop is CASSPHSSGRASDTQYF. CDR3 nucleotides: TGTGCCAGCAGCCCCCATTCTAGCGGGAGGGCCTCAGATACGCAGTATTTT.

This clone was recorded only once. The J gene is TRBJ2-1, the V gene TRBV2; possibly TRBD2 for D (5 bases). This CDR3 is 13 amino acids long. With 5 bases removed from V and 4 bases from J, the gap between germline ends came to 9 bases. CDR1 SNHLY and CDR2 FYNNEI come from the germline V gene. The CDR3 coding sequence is TGTGCCAGCAGTCTAGCTTCATACAATGAGCAGTTCTTC. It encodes CASSLASYNEQFF.

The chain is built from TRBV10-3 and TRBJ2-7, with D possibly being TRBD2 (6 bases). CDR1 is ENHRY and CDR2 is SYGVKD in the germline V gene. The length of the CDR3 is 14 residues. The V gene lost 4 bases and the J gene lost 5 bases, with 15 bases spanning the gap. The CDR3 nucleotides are TGTGCCATCAGTGCCACTAGCAGAGAGGACGAGCAGTACTTC. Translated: CAISATSREDEQYF.

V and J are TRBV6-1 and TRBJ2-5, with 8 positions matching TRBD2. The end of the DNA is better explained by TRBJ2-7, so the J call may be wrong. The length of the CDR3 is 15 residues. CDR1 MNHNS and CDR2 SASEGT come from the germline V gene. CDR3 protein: CASSEGLAGNYEQYF. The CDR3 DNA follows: TGTGCCAGCAGTGAAGGGCTAGCGGGTAACTACGAGCAGTACTTC.

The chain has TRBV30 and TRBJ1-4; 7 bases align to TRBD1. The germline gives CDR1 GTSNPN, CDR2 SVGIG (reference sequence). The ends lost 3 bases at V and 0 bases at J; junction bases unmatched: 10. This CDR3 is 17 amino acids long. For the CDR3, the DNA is TGTGCCTGGAGGGCACCTGTGGGGACAGCAACTAATGAAAAACTGTTTTTT. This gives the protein CAWRAPVGTATNEKLFF.

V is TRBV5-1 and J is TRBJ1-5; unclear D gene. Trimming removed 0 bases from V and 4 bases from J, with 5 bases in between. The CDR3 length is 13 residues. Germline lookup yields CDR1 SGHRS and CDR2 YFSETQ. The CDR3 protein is CASSLDLNQPQHF. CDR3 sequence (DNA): TGCGCCAGCAGCTTGGATTTGAATCAGCCCCAGCATTTT.

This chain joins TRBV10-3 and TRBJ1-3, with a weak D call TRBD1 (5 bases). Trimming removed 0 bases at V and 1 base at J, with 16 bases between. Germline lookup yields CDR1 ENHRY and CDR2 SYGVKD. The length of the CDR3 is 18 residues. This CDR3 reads CAISESIGTGKSGNTIYF. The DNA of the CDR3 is TGTGCCATCAGTGAGTCAATCGGGACGGGCAAATCTGGAAACACCATATATTTT.

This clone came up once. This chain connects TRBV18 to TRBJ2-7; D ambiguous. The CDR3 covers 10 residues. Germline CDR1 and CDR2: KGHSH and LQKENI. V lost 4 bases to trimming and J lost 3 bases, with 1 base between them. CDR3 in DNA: TGTGCCAGCTCACGCTACGAGCAGTACTTC. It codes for CASSRYEQYF.